A selection of T cell receptor beta chains follows, all from one sample in a study of T cells in Graves' hyperthyroidism and ophthalmopathy. TCRdb independently ran MiXCR on the multiplex PCR reads; one entry per CDR3 protein. The profile covers around 520,000 distinct CDR3 sequences, with roughly 15% appearing a single time and roughly 13% taken by the ten largest. Sequences were obtained from blood. These receptors were obtained from a woman between 40 and 50 years old with Graves' hyperthyroidism. The CDR3 runs from the conserved cysteine through the conserved F or W. A D gene is named only where the DNA matches it firmly.

CSARDPFGTGGYEQYF	TRBD1	TRBV20-1	TRBJ2-7
CASSGDMVSGNTIYF	NA	TRBV7-9	TRBJ1-3
CASSQEAAITEAFF	NA	TRBV3-1	TRBJ1-1
CASSRGAEDEKLFF	NA	TRBV12-3/TRBV12-4	TRBJ1-4
CASSLDSLGSRVYNEQFF	NA	TRBV5-6	TRBJ2-1
CASSVVAGGTDEQFF	TRBD2	TRBV9	TRBJ2-1
CASSILGGTEAFF	NA	TRBV19	TRBJ1-1
CSVGDFNYGYTF	NA	TRBV29-1	TRBJ1-2
CASSPSRGGPVNEQYF	TRBD2	TRBV9	TRBJ2-7
CASSLAGQGTGELFF	TRBD1	TRBV7-2	TRBJ2-2
CSARDGLSTDTQYF	NA	TRBV20-1	TRBJ2-3
CASGTGPLNEQYF	TRBD1	TRBV6-1	TRBJ2-7
CASSTWTEDNYGYTF	NA	TRBV19	TRBJ1-2
CASSIGTGGLGTEAFF	TRBD1	TRBV19	TRBJ1-1
CASSSTPGTGYTGELFF	TRBD1	TRBV27	TRBJ2-2
CSARPGYEQYF	NA	TRBV20-1	TRBJ2-7
CASSPPSAGGPNEQYF	TRBD2	TRBV7-9	TRBJ2-7
CASSPGRANEQFF	NA	TRBV5-1	TRBJ2-1
CASSFPPQNTEAFF	NA	TRBV12-3/TRBV12-4	TRBJ1-1
CTVPGQGARPDTQYF	TRBD1	TRBV20-1	TRBJ2-3
CASSPQGRTEAFF	NA	TRBV18	TRBJ1-1
CASRADRGLLHEQYF	TRBD1	TRBV7-9	TRBJ2-7
CAIRASGNTDTQYF	TRBD2	TRBV10-3	TRBJ2-3
CASSLVGTQGYTF	NA	TRBV7-9	TRBJ1-2
CASSIWNRGQANTGELFF	TRBD1	TRBV19	TRBJ2-2
CAWSLAPNQPQHF	NA	TRBV30	TRBJ1-5
CASSVATLAPYNEQFF	NA	TRBV9	TRBJ2-1
CASGLLLGQGIGELFF	TRBD1	TRBV12-5	TRBJ2-2
CASSLTGETTGELFF	NA	TRBV5-1	TRBJ2-2
CSARTSGRGDTQYF	TRBD2	TRBV20-1	TRBJ2-3
CASSTGTGGSGAFF	TRBD1	TRBV12-3/TRBV12-4	TRBJ1-1
CASRLRGGERDGYTF	TRBD1	TRBV12-3/TRBV12-4	TRBJ1-2
CASSEGHSGNTIYF	NA	TRBV2	TRBJ1-3
CSVPRGETQYF	NA	TRBV29-1	TRBJ2-5
CASSLEGWEQYF	NA	TRBV12-3/TRBV12-4	TRBJ2-7
CASSLAATSGRIDNEQFF	TRBD2	TRBV7-2	TRBJ2-1
CASSGHRGRETQYF	TRBD1	TRBV6-1	TRBJ2-5
CASSLDGDSNQPQHF	NA	TRBV5-1	TRBJ1-5
CSARAGGSNQPQHF	TRBD1	TRBV20-1	TRBJ1-5
CASSGLGGNTEAFF	NA	TRBV2	TRBJ1-1
CASNRLRAGVNEQFF	TRBD2	TRBV6-1	TRBJ2-1
CASSSTGSIRYGYTF	TRBD1	TRBV11-2	TRBJ1-2
CAIRGGTRDTGELFF	TRBD2	TRBV10-3	TRBJ2-2
CASRREGPNEQFF	TRBD2	TRBV6-1	TRBJ2-1
CASSEPDRTDTQYF	NA	TRBV2	TRBJ2-3